This T cell receptor (beta chain) originates from a study of blood T cell repertoires in COVID-19. As for the study in general: COVID-19 samples, acute and convalescent, were from the United States, Italy and Spain. From T cells, B-cell-depleted T cells, or PBMCs came the material, which was cDNA or gDNA.

The CDR3 contains 15 residues. Germline V gene sequence: CDR1 GTSNPN, CDR2 SVGIG (reference sequence). V shed 0 bases and J shed 6 bases, with 15 bases lying between them. This table comes from immunoSEQ multiplex PCR, and its TCRdb copy is limited to in-frame clones, with some not included. The sample holds around 160,000 clones, roughly 91% seen once. The sequencing sample was made of peripheral blood. The origin of this receptor is a man younger than 35 with acute or convalescent COVID-19. V gene TRBV30 combines with J gene TRBJ1-5; perhaps TRBD1 as D (6 bases). The CDR3 is CAWSVAGVVGQPQHF. Here the CDR3 DNA reads TGTGCCTGGAGTGTAGCAGGGGTGGTTGGTCAGCCCCAGCATTTT.